Listed below are T cell receptor beta chains from one sample, sequenced in a study of T cells in Graves' hyperthyroidism and ophthalmopathy. MiXCR was run by TCRdb on the multiplex PCR reads, yielding one entry per CDR3 protein. The sample yields over 150,000 distinct CDR3 sequences, about 15% seen once. Sequencing was performed on blood. The receptors here all came from a woman aged 45-65 years with Graves' hyperthyroidism. CDR3s include the opening cysteine and the closing phenylalanine or tryptophan. The D gene is left open where the match is weak. Where a row states a size, it is once, few, many or the class of an expanded clone; other rows omit it.

clone_size: many
d_call: TRBD1
j_call: TRBJ1-6
v_call: TRBV6-1
cdr3_nt: TGTGCCAGCAGTCGACGGACAGGGCCCCTAGGAGATAATTCACCCCTCCACTTT
cdr3_aa: CASSRRTGPLGDNSPLHF

clone_size: few
d_call: .
j_call: TRBJ2-3
v_call: TRBV7-3
cdr3_nt: TGTGCCAGCAGCCCCTACGGAGACCCGAATACGCAGTATTTT
cdr3_aa: CASSPYGDPNTQYF

clone_size: .
d_call: TRBD1
j_call: TRBJ2-7
v_call: TRBV28
cdr3_nt: TGTGCCAGCAGCCAGGACAGGGAAGGCTACGAGCAGTACTTC
cdr3_aa: CASSQDREGYEQYF

clone_size: few
d_call: .
j_call: TRBJ2-1
v_call: TRBV19
cdr3_nt: TGTGCCAGTAGCGGTAGCTCCTACAATGAGCAGTTCTTC
cdr3_aa: CASSGSSYNEQFF

clone_size: .
d_call: .
j_call: TRBJ2-3
v_call: TRBV7-9
cdr3_nt: TGTGCCAGCAGCCCCCGGGGCCCAGATACGCAGTATTTT
cdr3_aa: CASSPRGPDTQYF

clone_size: .
d_call: .
j_call: TRBJ2-3
v_call: TRBV6-9
cdr3_nt: TGTGCCAGCAGTTTAACCTACAGGGTGAGCACAGATACGCAGTATTTT
cdr3_aa: CASSLTYRVSTDTQYF

clone_size: .
d_call: .
j_call: TRBJ1-2
v_call: TRBV6-1
cdr3_nt: TGTGCCAGCAGTGAAGCCGATAACTATGGCTACACCTTC
cdr3_aa: CASSEADNYGYTF

clone_size: few
d_call: .
j_call: TRBJ2-4
v_call: TRBV7-3
cdr3_nt: TGTGCCAGCAGCGAGCCTCCAGGCATTCAGTACTTC
cdr3_aa: CASSEPPGIQYF

clone_size: many
d_call: .
j_call: TRBJ2-5
v_call: TRBV7-3
cdr3_nt: TGTGCCAGCAGCCCTCCGGGATTCCAAGAGACCCAGTACTTC
cdr3_aa: CASSPPGFQETQYF

clone_size: many
d_call: .
j_call: TRBJ2-5
v_call: TRBV7-9
cdr3_nt: TGTGCCAGCAGCCAACAGGGGGGGGACGAGACCCAGTACTTC
cdr3_aa: CASSQQGGDETQYF

clone_size: .
d_call: .
j_call: TRBJ2-5
v_call: TRBV28
cdr3_nt: TGTGCCAGCAGTTTACGGGAGATTCAAGAGACCCAGTACTTC
cdr3_aa: CASSLREIQETQYF

clone_size: many
d_call: .
j_call: TRBJ2-3
v_call: TRBV20-1
cdr3_nt: TGCAGTGCTGAGATGGGACGTATAATTCCCACAGATACGCAGTATTTT
cdr3_aa: CSAEMGRIIPTDTQYF

clone_size: many
d_call: .
j_call: TRBJ1-1
v_call: TRBV29-1
cdr3_nt: TGCAGCGTTGAAATGGGTCGGAACACTGAAGCTTTCTTT
cdr3_aa: CSVEMGRNTEAFF

clone_size: many
d_call: .
j_call: TRBJ2-1
v_call: TRBV12-3/TRBV12-4
cdr3_nt: TGTGCCAGCAGTTTACCCCAACTAGTAAGTTGGTCCTACAATGAGCAGTTCTTC
cdr3_aa: CASSLPQLVSWSYNEQFF

clone_size: .
d_call: TRBD2
j_call: TRBJ2-5
v_call: TRBV27
cdr3_nt: TGTGCCAGCAGAACTAGCGGGAGGGACCGAGAGACCCAGTACTTC
cdr3_aa: CASRTSGRDRETQYF

clone_size: many
d_call: .
j_call: TRBJ2-7
v_call: TRBV28
cdr3_nt: TGTGCCAGCAGTTTGGAGCAGAGCTCCTACGAGCAGTACTTC
cdr3_aa: CASSLEQSSYEQYF

clone_size: many
d_call: TRBD1
j_call: TRBJ2-3
v_call: TRBV20-1
cdr3_nt: TGCAGTGCTAGGGGACAGACCACTAGCACAGATACGCAGTATTTT
cdr3_aa: CSARGQTTSTDTQYF

clone_size: .
d_call: .
j_call: TRBJ1-1
v_call: TRBV28
cdr3_nt: TGTGCCAGCAGTTTATATCTAGGGGGGGGCGGTAGCACTGAAGCTTTCTTT
cdr3_aa: CASSLYLGGGGSTEAFF

clone_size: .
d_call: .
j_call: TRBJ1-1
v_call: TRBV10-2
cdr3_nt: TGCGCCAGCCGAAAGGGGGGCGCGAGCACTGAAGCTTTCTTT
cdr3_aa: CASRKGGASTEAFF

clone_size: .
d_call: .
j_call: TRBJ1-3
v_call: TRBV11-3
cdr3_nt: TGTGCCAGCAGCTTGACGAATCCAAACACCATATATTTT
cdr3_aa: CASSLTNPNTIYF

clone_size: many
d_call: .
j_call: TRBJ1-2
v_call: TRBV20-1
cdr3_nt: TGCAGTGCTAGAGAGGTGGCCTCCACAGACACCTTC
cdr3_aa: CSAREVASTDTF

clone_size: .
d_call: .
j_call: TRBJ2-2
v_call: TRBV27
cdr3_nt: TGTGCCAGCAGTTCTGGGGGAAAGGGCACCGGGGAGCTGTTTTTT
cdr3_aa: CASSSGGKGTGELFF

clone_size: once
d_call: .
j_call: TRBJ1-5
v_call: TRBV19
cdr3_nt: TGTGCCAGTAGTATAGATCACGGGTCCAGTCGTCAGCCCCAGCATTTT
cdr3_aa: CASSIDHGSSRQPQHF

clone_size: many
d_call: .
j_call: TRBJ2-6
v_call: TRBV27
cdr3_nt: TGTGCCAGCAGTTCCCCCGTAGGGAAGGAGGGCCGATCGGCTGGGGCCAACGTCCTGACTTTC
cdr3_aa: CASSSPVGKEGRSAGANVLTF

clone_size: few
d_call: .
j_call: TRBJ2-2
v_call: TRBV11-2
cdr3_nt: TGTGCCAGCAGCTTAGATTCTGAAGCGAACACCGGGGAGCTGTTTTTT
cdr3_aa: CASSLDSEANTGELFF

clone_size: many
d_call: .
j_call: TRBJ2-2
v_call: TRBV7-2
cdr3_nt: TGTGCCAGCAGCTCGAACCCGACTAGTGTCGGGGAGCTGTTTTTT
cdr3_aa: CASSSNPTSVGELFF

clone_size: many
d_call: .
j_call: TRBJ2-3
v_call: TRBV3-1
cdr3_nt: TGTGCCAGCAGCACCCAACCCGCGGCGGATACGCAGTATTTT
cdr3_aa: CASSTQPAADTQYF

clone_size: many
d_call: .
j_call: TRBJ2-5
v_call: TRBV28
cdr3_nt: TGTGCCAGCAGTTTCCCCAGGGAGAAGACCCAGTACTTC
cdr3_aa: CASSFPREKTQYF

clone_size: few
d_call: .
j_call: TRBJ2-7
v_call: TRBV5-5
cdr3_nt: TGTGCCAGCGGCGACATCTACGAGCAGTACTTC
cdr3_aa: CASGDIYEQYF

clone_size: many
d_call: TRBD2
j_call: TRBJ2-7
v_call: TRBV9
cdr3_nt: TGTGCCAGCAGCGTAGATGGGACTAGCGTCTACGAGCAGTACTTC
cdr3_aa: CASSVDGTSVYEQYF

clone_size: .
d_call: TRBD1
j_call: TRBJ1-1
v_call: TRBV18
cdr3_nt: TGTGCCAGCTCCATCAGACAGGGTGAAGCTTTCTTT
cdr3_aa: CASSIRQGEAFF

clone_size: .
d_call: TRBD2
j_call: TRBJ2-7
v_call: TRBV4-1
cdr3_nt: TGCGCCAGCAGCCACCTGACTAGCGGCCTCTACGAGCAGTACTTC
cdr3_aa: CASSHLTSGLYEQYF

clone_size: many
d_call: TRBD1
j_call: TRBJ2-3
v_call: TRBV11-2
cdr3_nt: TGTGCCAGCAGTTCACAGGGGCGGGATACGCAGTATTTT
cdr3_aa: CASSSQGRDTQYF

clone_size: .
d_call: TRBD1
j_call: TRBJ1-1
v_call: TRBV6-1
cdr3_nt: TGTGCCAGCAGTCGACAGGGGGGTGCCACTGAAGCTTTCTTT
cdr3_aa: CASSRQGGATEAFF

clone_size: .
d_call: .
j_call: TRBJ1-1
v_call: TRBV28
cdr3_nt: TGTGCCAGCAGTAGGGTGAAAACTGAAGCTTTCTTT
cdr3_aa: CASSRVKTEAFF

clone_size: .
d_call: TRBD2
j_call: TRBJ2-1
v_call: TRBV20-1
cdr3_nt: TGCAGTGCTACCCGACTAGCGGGTGAGCAGTTCTTC
cdr3_aa: CSATRLAGEQFF

clone_size: many
d_call: .
j_call: TRBJ1-1
v_call: TRBV12-3/TRBV12-4
cdr3_nt: TGTGCCAGCAGTTTTTGGAATTCGAACACTGAAGCTTTCTTT
cdr3_aa: CASSFWNSNTEAFF

clone_size: many
d_call: .
j_call: TRBJ2-2
v_call: TRBV6-6
cdr3_nt: TGTGCCAGCAGTTACCCCGGCACCGGGGAGCTGTTTTTT
cdr3_aa: CASSYPGTGELFF

clone_size: .
d_call: TRBD1
j_call: TRBJ2-7
v_call: TRBV20-1
cdr3_nt: TGCAGTGCCAACGACAGGGGCAACGAGCAGTACTTC
cdr3_aa: CSANDRGNEQYF

clone_size: few
d_call: .
j_call: TRBJ1-2
v_call: TRBV7-9
cdr3_nt: TGTGCCAGCAGCCTCGGGGCAGCAAACGAGTATGGCTACACCTTC
cdr3_aa: CASSLGAANEYGYTF

clone_size: .
d_call: TRBD1
j_call: TRBJ1-5
v_call: TRBV28
cdr3_nt: TGTGCCAGCAGTCCCTCCGGGACAGGGGTATTTCAGCCCCAGCATTTT
cdr3_aa: CASSPSGTGVFQPQHF